This T cell receptor beta chain emerged from a study of HIV-infected patients and healthy controls. In germline, CDR1 is GTSNPN, CDR2 SVGIG (reference sequence). The CDR3 runs to 14 residues. Trimming removed 2 bases at V and 1 base at J, with 11 bases between. Via MiXCR, TCRdb re-called the 5' RACE reads, giving one row per CDR3 protein. Here the sample spans 60,000 to 70,000 distinct CDR3 sequences, about 19% being singletons. There are a few counts of this clonotype. The sample was CD4+ T cells from blood. The sequence was obtained from a human donor in good health. The V and J genes are TRBV30 and TRBJ1-1; D is undetermined. DNA for the CDR3: TGTGCCTGGAGTTCGAAACAGCGGAACACTGAAGCTTTCTTT. This encodes CAWSSKQRNTEAFF.